These 18 T cell receptor beta chains originate from one sample sequenced in a study of T cells in Graves' hyperthyroidism and ophthalmopathy. Amplified regions were TCR beta CDR3 sequences from RNA transcripts. In the first-round RT-PCR of the TCR CDR3, the HTBI primer set was used. TCRdb reprocessed the multiplex PCR reads with MiXCR, giving one entry per CDR3 protein. This sample has around 290,000 distinct CDR3 sequences, with roughly 13% found just once. Sequenced sample: blood. These receptors were obtained from a woman aged 40 to 55 with Graves' hyperthyroidism.

In its sample, this clonotype was seen many times. The rearrangement uses TRBV6-5 and TRBJ1-6; unclear D gene. The CDR3 runs to 15 residues. The germline V gene encodes CDR1 MNHEY and CDR2 SVGAGI. V was trimmed by 0 bases and J by 7 bases, leaving 10 bases between them. DNA of the CDR3: TGTGCCAGCAGTTACTCGTTTCAGATAAATTCACCCCTCCACTTT. Residues: CASSYSFQINSPLHF.

This clonotype was detected ten times or more. The chain has TRBV6-1 and TRBJ2-7; D is unclear. The CDR3 runs to 13 residues. Germline CDR1 MNHNS, CDR2 SASEGT. Between the trimmed V and J ends, which lost 0 bases and 11 bases, there was a span of 14 bases. The CDR3 nucleotides are TGTGCCAGCAGTGAAGCGTTGAGGAAAGGAGAGTACTTC. Translating it yields CASSEALRKGEYF.

The chain links TRBV7-9 to TRBJ1-3; D unresolved. The CDR3 is 16 residues long. Germline V gene data show CDR1 as SEHNR and CDR2 as FQNEAQ (reference sequence). The V gene lost 1 base and the J gene lost 0 bases, with 10 bases spanning the gap. The CDR3 sequence is CASSLGAASSGNTIYF. The CDR3 DNA is TGTGCCAGCAGCTTAGGGGCCGCCAGCTCTGGAAACACCATATATTTT.

This clonotype was counted only a few times. The chain uses TRBV5-1 and TRBJ2-1; 8 bases agree with TRBD2. Germline-derived CDR1 and CDR2 are SGHRS and YFSETQ. The CDR3 contains 15 residues. V was pared by 4 bases and J by 0 bases, with 3 bases of the junction left unmatched. CDR3 DNA sequence: TGCGCCAGCAGCAGCGGGAGCTTCTCCTACAATGAGCAGTTCTTC. Its translation: CASSSGSFSYNEQFF.

Ten or more counts support this clonotype. This sequence joins TRBV11-3 and TRBJ2-1, with 15 bases lining up with TRBD2. The V gene end was trimmed by 3 bases and the J gene end by 9 bases; junction bases not matched to a gene: 6. CDR1 and CDR2 (germline): SGHNT, YENEEA. The CDR3 totals 16 residues. The CDR3 loop is CASSFRTSGRAFEQFF. In nucleotides, the CDR3 is TGTGCCAGCAGCTTCCGGACTAGCGGGAGGGCTTTTGAGCAGTTCTTC. The full variable domain, with the rest looked up from reference TRBV11-3 and TRBJ2-1, is EAGVVQSPRYKIIEKKQPVAFWCNPISGHNTLYWYLQNLGQGPELLIRYENEEAVDDSQLPKDRFSAERLKGVDSTLKIQPAELGDSAVYLCASSFRTSGRAFEQFFGPGTRLTVL.

The V call is TRBV6-1, the J call TRBJ2-1, with 12 bases lining up with TRBD2. The CDR3 runs 16 residues. The germline gives CDR1 MNHNS, CDR2 SASEGT. Trimming at V came to 6 bases and at J to 9 bases, leaving 12 bases not matched to a gene. The CDR3 DNA reads TGTGCCAGCAGCCGCCCGACTAGCGGGAGTCCTATTGAGCAGTTCTTC. Its protein product is CASSRPTSGSPIEQFF.

This clonotype was recorded at least ten times. The V call is TRBV13, the J call TRBJ1-6; possible D gene TRBD1, 6 bases. Germline V CDR1 and CDR2: PRHDT, FYEKMQ (reference sequence). Trimming removed 4 bases at V and 7 bases at J, with 11 bases between. This CDR3 comprises 14 residues. CDR3 sequence: CASSSGQRNSPLHF. DNA for the CDR3: TGTGCCAGCAGCTCCGGACAGAGAAATTCACCCCTCCACTTT.

This clonotype was counted at least ten times. The chain recombines TRBV6-6 with TRBJ2-3, with unresolved D. The germline V gene has CDR1 MNHNY and CDR2 SVGAGI (reference sequence). V was cut by 2 bases and J by 3 bases, with 6 bases left in between. This CDR3 contains 13 residues. In DNA form, the CDR3 reads TGTGCCAGCAGTTACAGGGAAACAGATACGCAGTATTTT. Protein sequence: CASSYRETDTQYF.

This clonotype was observed at least ten times. V usage is TRBV7-9 and J usage is TRBJ1-2; 7 bases line up with TRBD1. Germline CDR1 and CDR2: SEHNR and FQNEAQ (reference sequence). The CDR3 is 19 amino acids. V lost 7 bases and J lost 7; bases outside the gene matches: 27. CDR3 DNA sequence: TGTGCCAGCAACCCCCTTGGACCCCGGAGGAGACAGGGTGTGGGTGGCTACACCTTC. Residues: CASNPLGPRRRQGVGGYTF. Looking up the rest from reference TRBV7-9 and TRBJ1-2 gives the full variable domain: DTGVSQNPRHKITKRGQNVTFRCDPISEHNRLYWYRQTLGQGPEFLTYFQNEAQLEKSRLLSDRFSAERPKGSFSTLEIQRTEQGDSAMYLCASNPLGPRRRQGVGGYTFGSGTRLTVV.

This clonotype was seen many times. V and J are TRBV2 and TRBJ2-3, with D uncertain. The CDR3 consists of 14 residues. Trimming removed 6 bases from V and 2 bases from J, with 12 bases in between. Germline V gives CDR1 SNHLY, CDR2 FYNNEI. The chain's CDR3 is CASRTSKATDTQYF. As DNA, the CDR3 is TGTGCCAGCAGGACCTCTAAAGCCACAGATACGCAGTATTTT.

This clonotype has a count of ten or more. The V call is TRBV6-1, the J call TRBJ2-2; possible D gene TRBD2, 6 bases. Trimming removed 5 bases at V and 0 bases at J, with 10 bases between. This CDR3 spans 15 amino acids. From germline, CDR1 is MNHNS and CDR2 SASEGT. CDR3 coding DNA: TGTGCCAGCAGTTTTGGGAGGACGAACACCGGGGAGCTGTTTTTT. It specifies CASSFGRTNTGELFF.

In the case of this clonotype: Since a much larger clone is just one base distant, this may be a read error. The chain links TRBV3-1 to TRBJ1-4, with D possibly matching TRBD1 (5 bases). The V end was cut by 3 bases, the J end by 7 bases, with 15 bases between. The CDR3 has 15 residues. From germline, CDR1 is LGHDT and CDR2 YNNKEL (reference sequence). DNA of the CDR3: TGTGCCAGCAGCCAGGGGGGGGATCCCCTTGAAAAACTGTTTTTT. This sequence encodes CASSQGGDPLEKLFF.

This clonotype was recorded a few times. Germline is not matched at one junction end, which may reflect a read error. The CDR3 DNA follows: TGTGCCGGCAGCCGAGCCCAGGACGAGCAGTACTTC. Its protein is CAGSRAQDEQYF. This rearrangement joins TRBV3-1 to TRBJ2-7; D gene unclear. From germline, CDR1 is LGHDT and CDR2 YNNKEL (reference sequence). The CDR3 totals 12 residues.

This clonotype was picked up many times. The rearrangement links TRBV11-3 to TRBJ2-5; D perhaps matches TRBD2 (5 bases). Trimming took 5 bases from V and 5 from J, leaving 15 bases between them. Germline V gives CDR1 SGHNT, CDR2 YENEEA. The CDR3 contains 14 residues. CDR3: CASSLAPLWETQYF. CDR3 nucleotide sequence: TGTGCCAGCAGCCTAGCCCCATTGTGGGAGACCCAGTACTTC. The whole variable domain, filled in from reference TRBV11-3 and TRBJ2-5, reads EAGVVQSPRYKIIEKKQPVAFWCNPISGHNTLYWYLQNLGQGPELLIRYENEEAVDDSQLPKDRFSAERLKGVDSTLKIQPAELGDSAVYLCASSLAPLWETQYFGPGTRLLVL.

This clonotype appeared many times. The chain employs TRBV11-3 and TRBJ1-1; D gene uncertain. The CDR3 consists of 14 residues. Germline V gene lookup returns CDR1 SGHNT and CDR2 YENEEA. V was clipped by 3 bases and J by 0 bases, with 8 bases between them. This CDR3 reads CASSFRTLNTEAFF. The CDR3 DNA reads TGTGCCAGCAGCTTCCGGACCTTGAACACTGAAGCTTTCTTT.

At least ten counts were recorded for this clonotype. The rearrangement joins TRBV6-1 to TRBJ2-7; 9 bases line up with TRBD1. CDR1 MNHNS and CDR2 SASEGT come from the germline V gene. J was trimmed by 2 bases and V by 7 bases; bases with no gene match: 9. This CDR3 region has 15 residues. The CDR3 DNA reads as TGTGCCAGCACCTTAACGGGACAGGGTACCTACGAGCAGTACTTC. As protein: CASTLTGQGTYEQYF.

Details on this clonotype: A much larger clonotype is one base distant, so this may be a read error. The chain couples TRBV13 to TRBJ2-7, with D uncertain. CDR3 length equals 14 residues. The V gene's germline CDR1 is PRHDT and CDR2 FYEKMQ (reference sequence). The CDR3 sequence: CASSLGDLTYEQHF. The CDR3 DNA reads TGTGCCAGCAGCTTAGGGGACCTGACTTACGAGCAGCACTTC. The full variable domain, rest sourced from reference TRBV13 and TRBJ2-7, is AAGVIQSPRHLIKEKRETATLKCYPIPRHDTVYWYQQGPGQDPQFLISFYEKMQSDKGSIPDRFSAQQFSDYHSELNMSSLELGDSALYFCASSLGDLTYEQHFGPGTRLTVT.

This clonotype was seen repeatedly, ten times or more. The chain uses TRBV19 and TRBJ1-5, with TRBD1 as a possible D gene (6 bases). The germline CDR1 and CDR2 sequences are LNHDA and SQIVND (reference sequence). Trimming shortened V by 3 bases and J by 4 bases, and 13 bases separated the two germline ends. This CDR3 has 15 residues. In DNA form, the CDR3 reads TGTGCCAGTAGTATCAGCACAGGGCGGAATCAGCCCCAGCATTTT. Translating it yields CASSISTGRNQPQHF.